Below, 7 T cell receptor beta chains from the same sample are listed, as sequenced in a study of T cell changes during pregnancy in multiple sclerosis. Some clones are missing from TCRdb's copy, which holds only in-frame ones; the method was immunoSEQ multiplex PCR. The sample has tens of thousands of clones; more than 75% are singletons. Material: peripheral blood, obtained in the third trimester of pregnancy. The receptors derive from a female donor in good health, enrolled as a control in a pregnancy study.

This clone was seen once. The CDR3 sequence is CASSPSGQGNSPLHF. CDR3 nucleotides: TGTGCCAGCAGCCCGTCGGGACAGGGTAATTCACCCCTCCACTTT. The chain couples TRBV5-4 to TRBJ1-6, with 9 bases identical to TRBD1. Germline assignment: CDR1 SGHNT and CDR2 YYREEE (reference sequence). Losses at the gene ends were 4 bases for V and 6 bases for J; bases not matched to a gene: 5. There are 15 residues in the CDR3.

This sequence joins TRBV5-5 and TRBJ1-6; D is unclear. This CDR3 has 14 amino acids. V dropped 2 bases and J dropped 4 bases, with 7 bases sitting between them. Germline assignment: CDR1 SGHKS and CDR2 YYEKEE (reference sequence). CDR3: CASSFAGYNSPLHF. CDR3 coding DNA: TGTGCCAGCAGCTTTGCGGGGTATAATTCACCCCTCCACTTT.

This clone came up once. This chain connects TRBV7-2 to TRBJ1-1, with D possibly TRBD1 on 6 matching bases. V shed 1 base and J shed 0 bases, with 9 bases lying between them. In germline, CDR1 is SGHTA, CDR2 FQGNSA. CDR3 length equals 15 residues. Written as DNA, the CDR3 is TGTGCCAGCAGCTTAGGGCAGGGGTTGAACACTGAAGCTTTCTTT. Its protein product is CASSLGQGLNTEAFF.

This chain joins TRBV2 and TRBJ2-6; no clear D. Trimming shortened V by 6 bases and J by 0 bases, and 12 bases separated the two germline ends. Germline lookup yields CDR1 SNHLY and CDR2 FYNNEI. The CDR3 totals 16 residues. CDR3 coding DNA: TGTGCCAGCAGGGTCGTAGCTAGCTCTGGGGCCAACGTCCTGACTTTC. This codes for CASRVVASSGANVLTF.

V usage is TRBV27 and J usage is TRBJ1-1, with D unclear. CDR1 MNHEY and CDR2 SMNVEV come from the germline V gene (reference sequence). The V end lost 4 bases, the J end lost 3 bases, and 6 bases lay between the germline ends. This CDR3 is built from 12 residues. CDR3 in amino acids: CASSSRDTEAFF. The CDR3 DNA reads TGTGCCAGCAGTTCGAGGGACACTGAAGCTTTCTTT.

J is TRBJ1-6 and V is TRBV30, with D perhaps matching TRBD1 (6 bases). V lost 1 base and J 9 bases, leaving 16 bases between the germline ends. The CDR3 is 15 amino acids. Germline assignment: CDR1 GTSNPN and CDR2 SVGIG (reference sequence). Written as DNA, the CDR3 is TGTGCCTGGAGTGGAGGGGGGGCCAAGGGTTCACCCCTCCACTTT. This codes for CAWSGGGAKGSPLHF.

The J gene is TRBJ2-7, the V gene TRBV7-2; 7 bases align to TRBD1. This CDR3 is built from 19 residues. V lost 2 bases and J lost 3; bases outside the gene matches: 19. Per the germline V gene, CDR1 is SGHTA and CDR2 is FQGNSA. The CDR3 DNA reads as TGTGCCAGCAGCTTACATTCCACAGGGGAATTAAGGTTTATCTACGAGCAGTACTTC. This gives the protein CASSLHSTGELRFIYEQYF.